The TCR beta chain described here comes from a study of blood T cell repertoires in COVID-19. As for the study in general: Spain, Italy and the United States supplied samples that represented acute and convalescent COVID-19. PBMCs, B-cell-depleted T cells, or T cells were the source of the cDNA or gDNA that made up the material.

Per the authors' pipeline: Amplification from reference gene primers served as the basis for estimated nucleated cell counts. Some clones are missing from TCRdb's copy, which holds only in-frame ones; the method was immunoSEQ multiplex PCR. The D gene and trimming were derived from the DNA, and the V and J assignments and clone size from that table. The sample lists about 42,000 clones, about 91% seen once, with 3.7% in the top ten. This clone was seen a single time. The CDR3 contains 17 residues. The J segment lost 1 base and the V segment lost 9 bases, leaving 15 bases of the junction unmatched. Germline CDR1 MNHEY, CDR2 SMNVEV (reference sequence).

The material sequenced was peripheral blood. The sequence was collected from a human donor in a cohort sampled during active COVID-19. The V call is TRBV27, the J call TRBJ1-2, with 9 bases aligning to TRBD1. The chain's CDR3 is CASKFSGTGLFNYGYTF. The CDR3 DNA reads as TGTGCCAGTAAATTTTCCGGGACAGGGCTTTTTAACTATGGCTACACCTTC.